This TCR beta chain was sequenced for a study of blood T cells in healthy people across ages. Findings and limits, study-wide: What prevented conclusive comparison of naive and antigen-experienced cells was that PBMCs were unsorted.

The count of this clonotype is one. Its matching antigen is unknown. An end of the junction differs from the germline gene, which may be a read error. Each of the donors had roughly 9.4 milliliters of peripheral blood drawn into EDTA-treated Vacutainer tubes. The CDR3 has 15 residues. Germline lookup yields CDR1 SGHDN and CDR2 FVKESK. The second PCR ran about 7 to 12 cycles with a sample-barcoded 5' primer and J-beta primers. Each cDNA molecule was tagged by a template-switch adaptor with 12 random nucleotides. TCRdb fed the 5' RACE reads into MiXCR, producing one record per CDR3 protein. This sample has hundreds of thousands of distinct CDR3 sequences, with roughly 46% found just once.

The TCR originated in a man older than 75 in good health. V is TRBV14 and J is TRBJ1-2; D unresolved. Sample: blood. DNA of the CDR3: TGTGCCTGCAGCCAAGATCCCCAGGATTCGAGCGGCTACACCTTC. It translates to CACSQDPQDSSGYTF.